The T cell receptor (beta chain) under discussion was sequenced for a study of blood T cell repertoires in COVID-19. Repertoires were generated with immunoSEQ multiplex PCR, while TCRdb's copy carries only in-frame clones and drops some. Of about 28,000 clones in the sample, 85% to 95% were seen once. The sequence derives from a woman in her 70s with COVID-19, enrolled during active disease. Sample: peripheral blood.

CDR3 sequence: CASSLNGLTSGRLDTQYF. The CDR3 nucleotides read TGCGCCAGCAGCTTGAACGGACTGACTAGCGGGAGATTGGATACGCAGTATTTT. The V gene is TRBV5-1, the J gene TRBJ2-3; 12 bases map to TRBD2. CDR1 and CDR2 from the germline V gene are SGHRS and YFSETQ. This CDR3 comprises 18 residues. V was pared by 1 base and J by 6 bases, with 12 bases of the junction left unmatched.